One sample yielded the 12 T cell receptor beta chains listed below, sequenced in a study of blood T cell repertoires in COVID-19. The protocol was immunoSEQ multiplex PCR, while the TCRdb copy is restricted to in-frame clones and leaves out a portion. The data show just under 40,000 clones, with 80% to 90% seen just once and approximately 25% held by the top ten. Sequences were obtained from peripheral blood. These receptors all stem from a man aged 45-60 years with active or convalescent COVID-19.

In DNA form, the CDR3 reads TGTGCCAGCAGCCAGCAACAGAATACTAATGAAAAACTGTTTTTT. This encodes CASSQQQNTNEKLFF. The rearrangement links TRBV14 to TRBJ1-4; D is unclear. Looked up from germline, CDR1 is SGHDN and CDR2 is FVKESK. This CDR3 is built from 15 residues. Trimming removed 3 bases at V and 2 bases at J, with 10 bases between. Filled out from reference TRBV14 and TRBJ1-4, the complete variable domain reads EAGVTQFPSHSVIEKGQTVTLRCDPISGHDNLYWYRRVMGKEIKFLLHFVKESKQDESGMPNNRFLAERTGGTYSTLKVQPAELEDSGVYFCASSQQQNTNEKLFFGSGTQLSVL.

This sequence joins TRBV13 and TRBJ2-2; 10 bases fit TRBD2. This CDR3 has 17 amino acids. In germline, CDR1 is PRHDT, CDR2 FYEKMQ (reference sequence). V lost 5 bases to trimming and J lost 0 bases; unmatched junction nucleotides: 6. DNA of the CDR3: TGTGCCAGCAGCCTCGGACTAGCGGAGCCGAACACCGGGGAGCTGTTTTTT. Residues: CASSLGLAEPNTGELFF.

V usage is TRBV28 and J usage is TRBJ2-7; perhaps TRBD2 as D (6 bases). CDR1 MDHEN and CDR2 SYDVKM come from the germline V gene. The length of the CDR3 is 14 residues. Trimming shortened V by 11 bases and J by 3 bases, and 20 bases separated the two germline ends. The CDR3 loop is CAAGGGALDYEQYF. The CDR3 DNA reads as TGTGCCGCGGGTGGCGGGGCCCTAGACTACGAGCAGTACTTC.

This clone was detected only a few times. The chain is built from TRBV18 and TRBJ2-4; 10 nucleotides agree with TRBD2. The trim removed 3 bases at V and 0 bases at J, leaving 8 bases unmatched. Germline CDR1 and CDR2: KGHSH and LQKENI. This CDR3 has 18 amino acids. The CDR3 reads CASSPRTSGNLAKNIQYF. Written as DNA, the CDR3 is TGTGCCAGCTCACCGCGGACTAGCGGAAATCTAGCCAAAAACATTCAGTACTTC.

This rearrangement joins TRBV7-9 to TRBJ2-1; D not resolved. V was shortened by 5 bases and J by 7 bases, with 9 bases between the two germline ends. Per the germline V gene, CDR1 is SEHNR and CDR2 is FQNEAQ (reference sequence). There are 12 residues in the CDR3. The CDR3 DNA sequence: TGTGCCAGCAGCCCCTCGGGTAATGAGCAGTTCTTC. This sequence encodes CASSPSGNEQFF.

The rearrangement links TRBV3-1 (or the pseudogene TRBV3-2) to TRBJ2-1, with D maybe TRBD1 (6 bases). CDR1 and CDR2 (germline): LGHDT, YNNKEL (reference sequence). This CDR3 spans 13 amino acids. V shed 3 bases and J shed 6 bases, with 9 bases lying between them. The CDR3 DNA reads TGTGCCAGCAGCCAGGCAGGGGTCAATGAGCAGTTCTTC. As protein: CASSQAGVNEQFF.

This chain links TRBV9 with TRBJ1-1; no clear D gene. CDR1 SGDLS and CDR2 YYNGEE come from the germline V gene. V gave up 3 bases and J gave up 1 base, with 10 bases separating them. The CDR3 contains 14 residues. The CDR3 sequence: CASSAREGNTEAFF. The CDR3 region has the DNA TGTGCCAGCAGCGCTCGGGAGGGGAACACTGAAGCTTTCTTT.

The V call is TRBV5-1, the J call TRBJ2-5, with 12 bases aligning to TRBD1. The CDR3 is 16 residues long. After removal of 6 bases from V and 4 bases from J, the junction contained 10 bases not matched to a gene. Germline assignment: CDR1 SGHRS and CDR2 YFSETQ. The CDR3 bases are TGCGCCAGCACCTCTGGGGGACAGGGGGCTTCAGAGACCCAGTACTTC. Encoded protein: CASTSGGQGASETQYF.

The chain has TRBV4-1 and TRBJ2-3, with 9 bases matching TRBD2. With V trimmed by 5 bases and J by 3 bases, 9 bases remained unmatched. This CDR3 contains 16 residues. CDR1 is MGHRA and CDR2 is YSYEKL in the germline V gene. The CDR3 sequence: CASSSLAGAGTDTQYF. In DNA form, the CDR3 reads TGCGCCAGCAGCTCCTTAGCGGGAGCTGGTACAGATACGCAGTATTTT.

This clone turned up a few times. The V call is TRBV2, the J call TRBJ1-5, with TRBD1 identical over 8 bases. CDR3 size: 15 residues. V lost 7 bases to trimming and J lost 5 bases; unmatched junction nucleotides: 10. CDR1 SNHLY and CDR2 FYNNEI come from the germline V gene. CDR3 sequence reads: CASTARTGWDQPQHF. The CDR3 DNA is TGTGCCAGCACCGCCCGGACAGGGTGGGATCAGCCCCAGCATTTT.

This sequence joins TRBV18 and TRBJ1-2, with 7 bases aligning to TRBD1. With 1 base clipped from V and 8 bases from J, the junction kept 7 bases outside the gene matches. Germline V lookup: CDR1 KGHSH, CDR2 LQKENI. This CDR3 spans 14 amino acids. The CDR3 protein is CASSPRGTAQGYTF. The CDR3 bases are TGTGCCAGCTCACCACGCGGGACAGCCCAAGGCTACACCTTC.

This chain links TRBV5-1 with TRBJ1-6; 7 bases line up with TRBD1. This CDR3 is built from 15 residues. Looked up from germline, CDR1 is SGHRS and CDR2 is YFSETQ. The ends lost 0 bases at V and 10 bases at J; junction bases unmatched: 7. CDR3 loop: CASSLGDGRGSPLHF. The DNA of the CDR3 is TGCGCCAGCAGCTTGGGAGACGGCAGGGGGTCACCCCTCCACTTT.